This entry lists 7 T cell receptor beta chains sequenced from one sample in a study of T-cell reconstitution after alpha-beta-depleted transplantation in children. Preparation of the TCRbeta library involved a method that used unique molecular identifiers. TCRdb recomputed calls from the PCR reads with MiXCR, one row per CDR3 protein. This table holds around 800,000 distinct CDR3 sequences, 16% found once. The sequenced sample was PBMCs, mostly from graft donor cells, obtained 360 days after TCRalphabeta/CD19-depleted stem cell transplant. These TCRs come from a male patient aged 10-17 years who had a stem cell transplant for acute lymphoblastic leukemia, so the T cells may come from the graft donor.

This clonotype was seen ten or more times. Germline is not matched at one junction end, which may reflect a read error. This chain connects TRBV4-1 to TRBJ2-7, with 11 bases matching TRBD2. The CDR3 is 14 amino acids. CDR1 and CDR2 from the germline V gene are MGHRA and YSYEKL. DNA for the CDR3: TGTGCCAGCAGTCCGGGACTAGCGGACTACGAGCAGTACTTC. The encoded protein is CASSPGLADYEQYF.

The CDR3 DNA follows: TGCAGCGTTGCGGCAGACACCCCATACGAGCAGTACTTC. Amino acid sequence: CSVAADTPYEQYF. This sequence joins TRBV29-1 and TRBJ2-7; no clear D. This CDR3 region has 13 residues. Germline-derived CDR1 and CDR2 are SQVTM and ANQGSEA. Trimming removed 4 bases from V and 4 bases from J, with 14 bases in between.

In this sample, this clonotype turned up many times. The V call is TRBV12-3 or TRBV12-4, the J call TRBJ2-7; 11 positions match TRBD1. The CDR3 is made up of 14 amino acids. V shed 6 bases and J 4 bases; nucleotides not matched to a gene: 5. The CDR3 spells CASRPGQGVYEQYF. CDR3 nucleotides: TGTGCCAGCAGGCCGGGACAGGGGGTATACGAGCAGTACTTC.

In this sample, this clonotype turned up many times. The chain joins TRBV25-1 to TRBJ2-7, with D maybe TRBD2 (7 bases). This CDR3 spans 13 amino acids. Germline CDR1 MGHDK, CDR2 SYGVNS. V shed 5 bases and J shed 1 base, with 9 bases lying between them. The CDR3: CASSRGGSYEQYF. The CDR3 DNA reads TGTGCCAGCAGTAGGGGGGGTTCCTACGAGCAGTACTTC.

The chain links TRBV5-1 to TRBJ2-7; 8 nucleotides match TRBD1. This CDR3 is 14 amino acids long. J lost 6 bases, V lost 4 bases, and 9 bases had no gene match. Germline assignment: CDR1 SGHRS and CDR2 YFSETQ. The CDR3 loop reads CASSTRQGIAEQYF. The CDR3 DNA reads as TGCGCCAGCAGCACCCGACAGGGGATAGCCGAGCAGTACTTC.

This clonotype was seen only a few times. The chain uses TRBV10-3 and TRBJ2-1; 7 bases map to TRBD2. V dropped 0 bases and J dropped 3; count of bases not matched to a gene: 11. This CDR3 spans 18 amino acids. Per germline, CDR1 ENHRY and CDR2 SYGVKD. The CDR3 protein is CAISESALQAGIYNEQFF. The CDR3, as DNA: TGTGCCATCAGTGAGTCGGCCCTGCAAGCGGGAATCTACAATGAGCAGTTCTTC.

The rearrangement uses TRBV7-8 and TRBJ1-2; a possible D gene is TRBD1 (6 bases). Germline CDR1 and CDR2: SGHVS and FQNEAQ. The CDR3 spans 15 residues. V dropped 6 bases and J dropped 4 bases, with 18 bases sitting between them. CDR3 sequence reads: CASRLTSGGAYGYTF. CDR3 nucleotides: TGTGCCAGCAGATTGACTTCGGGGGGCGCCTATGGCTACACCTTC.